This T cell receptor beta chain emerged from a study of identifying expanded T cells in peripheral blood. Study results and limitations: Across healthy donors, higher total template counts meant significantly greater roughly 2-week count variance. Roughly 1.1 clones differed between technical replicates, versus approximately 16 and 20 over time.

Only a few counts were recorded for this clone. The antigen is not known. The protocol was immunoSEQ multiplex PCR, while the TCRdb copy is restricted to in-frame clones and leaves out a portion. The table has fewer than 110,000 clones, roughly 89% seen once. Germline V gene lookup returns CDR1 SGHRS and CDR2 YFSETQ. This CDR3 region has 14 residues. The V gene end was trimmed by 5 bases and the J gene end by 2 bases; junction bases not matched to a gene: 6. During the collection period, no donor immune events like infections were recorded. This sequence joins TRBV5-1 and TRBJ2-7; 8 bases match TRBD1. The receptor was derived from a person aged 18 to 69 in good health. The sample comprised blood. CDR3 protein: CASRSGTGPYEQYF. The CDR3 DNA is TGCGCCAGCAGGTCAGGGACAGGTCCCTACGAGCAGTACTTC.